This TCR beta chain came from a study of blood T cell repertoires in COVID-19. Study-level background: From the United States, Italy and Spain came samples of acute and convalescent COVID-19. Sample material is recorded as cDNA or gDNA derived from T cells, B-cell-depleted T cells, or PBMCs.

CDR1 and CDR2 (germline): MNHEY, SMNVEV (reference sequence). The V end lost 2 bases, the J end lost 5 bases, and 12 bases lay between the germline ends. The CDR3 is made up of 14 amino acids. In the authors' workflow: Reference gene primer amplification in the assay estimated nucleated cell counts. The data were produced by immunoSEQ multiplex PCR, yet TCRdb's version contains in-frame clones alone and is incomplete. That table furnishes V, J and clone size, whereas the DNA furnished D and trimming. The sample has more than 150,000 clones, roughly 86% seen once; the top ten hold around 2.7%. This clone was seen once.

The sample taken for sequencing was peripheral blood. The sequence came from a man between 40 and 49 years old with active or convalescent COVID-19. This chain links TRBV27 with TRBJ1-1; a weak D match, TRBD1 (6 bases). The CDR3 reads CASSLKQRGTEAFF. CDR3 DNA sequence: TGTGCCAGCAGTTTAAAACAAAGGGGGACTGAAGCTTTCTTT.